This T cell receptor beta chain emerged from a study of T cell repertoires in cytomegalovirus infection. Study information: Recently identified HLA-C-restricted CMV epitopes were among the peptides used. Public TCR beta signature analysis indicated the presence of both CMV infection and matching HLA type. Study-level findings and limits: Summed public TCR beta family frequency identified CMV carriers bearing the relevant HLA. Dominating the ex vivo response were HLA-C-restricted CMV-specific TCR beta clonotypes.

This CDR3 is built from 14 residues. CDR1 is SGHNT and CDR2 is YYREEE in the germline V gene (reference sequence). The V gene lost 4 bases and the J gene lost 9 bases, with 17 bases spanning the gap. Each CDR3 protein is one row after TCRdb ran MiXCR on the reads. The repertoire includes 900,000 to 950,000 distinct CDR3 sequences, around 32% of them detected once, and about an eighth sits in the top ten. This clonotype has more than one count but fewer than ten. Its antigen is still unknown. This TCR was recovered from a human donor in good health (CMV status not recorded). Some clones in this sample may be carry-over from other donors' samples. Here the sequenced sample was cultured CD8+ T cells from PBMCs, taken from culture after CMV antigen stimulation. The chain uses TRBV5-4 and TRBJ2-1; D is perhaps TRBD2 (6 bases). The CDR3 spells CASSLPTRGTEQFF. Here the CDR3 DNA reads TGTGCCAGCAGCCTCCCGACCCGGGGGACTGAGCAGTTCTTC. The complete variable domain, with remaining parts taken from reference TRBV5-4 and TRBJ2-1, reads ETGVTQSPTHLIKTRGQQVTLRCSSQSGHNTVSWYQQALGQGPQFIFQYYREEENGRGNFPPRFSGLQFPNYSSELNVNALELDDSALYLCASSLPTRGTEQFFGPGTRLTVL.